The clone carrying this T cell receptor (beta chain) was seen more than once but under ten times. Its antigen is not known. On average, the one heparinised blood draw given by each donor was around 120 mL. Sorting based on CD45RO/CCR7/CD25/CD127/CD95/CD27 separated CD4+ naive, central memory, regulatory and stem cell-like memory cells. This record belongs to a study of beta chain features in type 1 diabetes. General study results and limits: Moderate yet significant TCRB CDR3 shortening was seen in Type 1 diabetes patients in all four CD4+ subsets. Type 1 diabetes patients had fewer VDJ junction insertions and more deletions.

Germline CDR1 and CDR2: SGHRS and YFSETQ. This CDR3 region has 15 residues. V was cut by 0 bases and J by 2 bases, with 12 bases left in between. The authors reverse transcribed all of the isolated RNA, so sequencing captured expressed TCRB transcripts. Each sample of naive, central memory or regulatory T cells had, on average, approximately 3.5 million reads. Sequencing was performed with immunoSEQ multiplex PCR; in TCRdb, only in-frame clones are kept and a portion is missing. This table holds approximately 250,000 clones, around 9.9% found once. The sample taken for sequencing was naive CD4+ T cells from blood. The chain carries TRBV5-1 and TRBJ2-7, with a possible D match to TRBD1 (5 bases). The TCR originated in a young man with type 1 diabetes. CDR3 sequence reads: CASSLGGSGTYEQYF. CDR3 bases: TGCGCCAGCAGCTTGGGGGGCTCTGGGACCTACGAGCAGTACTTC.